A single sample gave rise to the 18 T cell receptor beta chains below, sequenced in a study of control samples from healthy donors and cancer patients. The table came from immunoSEQ multiplex PCR; TCRdb's copy has only in-frame clones and leaves some out. The table records under 200,000 clones, 90% to 95% of them present only once. Sequenced sample: blood. The receptors originated from a woman between 40 and 50 years old in good health.

This clone has just one count. This chain uses TRBV12-3 or TRBV12-4 with TRBJ1-1; D call uncertain. V was shortened by 6 bases and J by 3 bases, with 5 bases between the two germline ends. The CDR3 loop spans 11 amino acids. In DNA, the CDR3 is TGTGCCAGCAGGAGATACACTGAAGCTTTCTTT. Protein: CASRRYTEAFF.

The chain's CDR3 is CASTQDLSSYNEQFF. The CDR3 DNA reads TGTGCCAGCACCCAGGACCTCAGCTCCTACAATGAGCAGTTCTTC. The chain recombines TRBV9 with TRBJ2-1; D unresolved. Germline CDR1 reads SGDLS; CDR2 reads YYNGEE. Trimming took off 6 bases at V and 0 bases at J, with 13 bases between the two ends. The CDR3 has 15 amino acids.

This rearrangement joins TRBV12-3 or TRBV12-4 to TRBJ1-2; 10 bases are a match to TRBD1. The trim removed 5 bases at V and 8 bases at J, leaving 5 bases unmatched. The CDR3 is made up of 13 amino acids. The CDR3, as DNA: TGTGCCAGCAGTACCGGGACAGGGGTCGGCTACACCTTC. It codes for CASSTGTGVGYTF.

The V gene is TRBV5-1, the J gene TRBJ1-2; 8 bases are shared with TRBD1. CDR3 length: 15 residues. Per the germline V gene, CDR1 is SGHRS and CDR2 is YFSETQ. The junction had 12 bases not matched to a gene; V was cut back by 5 bases and J by 6 bases. The CDR3 DNA reads as TGCGCCAGCAGGGGCACCGGACAGGGCGTCGATGGCTACACCTTC. As protein: CASRGTGQGVDGYTF.

A single count supports this clone. This chain joins TRBV20-1 and TRBJ1-4; D uncertain. The CDR3 loop spans 11 amino acids. The germline V gene encodes CDR1 DFQATT and CDR2 SNEGSKA (reference sequence). The V end was cut by 3 bases, the J end by 5 bases, with 4 bases between. The CDR3 spells CSARNNEKLFF. The CDR3 DNA reads as TGCAGTGCTAGGAACAATGAAAAACTGTTTTTT.

This clone was picked up one time. The chain couples TRBV6-6 to TRBJ1-2, with D perhaps matching TRBD1 (5 bases). V dropped 5 bases and J dropped 4 bases, with 17 bases sitting between them. Germline CDR1 is MNHNY and CDR2 is SVGAGI (reference sequence). The CDR3 totals 15 residues. DNA for the CDR3: TGTGCCAGCAGTATACCACGGGACTCCCTCTATGGCTACACCTTC. This sequence encodes CASSIPRDSLYGYTF.

V is TRBV5-1 and J is TRBJ2-4, with 8 bases that match TRBD2. V was clipped by 0 bases and J by 3 bases; unmatched bases: 14. The germline V gene has CDR1 SGHRS and CDR2 YFSETQ. The CDR3 has 19 residues. CDR3: CASSLGAAGDGVSKNIQYF. The DNA for the CDR3 is TGCGCCAGCAGCTTGGGTGCAGCGGGAGATGGTGTTAGCAAAAACATTCAGTACTTC.

This chain links TRBV4-3 with TRBJ2-2; TRBD2 is a possible D gene (6 bases). The V end was cut by 0 bases, the J end by 4 bases, with 9 bases between. CDR1 LGHNA and CDR2 YSLEER come from the germline V gene. This CDR3 has 15 residues. The CDR3: CASSQEGLFTGELFF. For the CDR3, the DNA is TGCGCCAGCAGCCAAGAGGGACTGTTCACCGGGGAGCTGTTTTTT.

The DNA of the CDR3 is TGCGCCAGCAGCCAAGATTCACAGGGCCCCTACAATGAGCAGTTCTTC. It encodes CASSQDSQGPYNEQFF. The V gene is TRBV4-3, the J gene TRBJ2-1; maybe TRBD1 (6 bases). Trimming shortened V by 0 bases and J by 2 bases, and 11 bases separated the two germline ends. The CDR3 loop spans 16 amino acids. Germline CDR1 and CDR2: LGHNA and YSLEER.

This clone has only a few counts. The gene calls are TRBV5-6 and TRBJ1-2, with 7 bases lining up with TRBD1. The ends lost 4 bases at V and 0 bases at J; junction bases unmatched: 15. Germline CDR1 is SGHDT and CDR2 is YYEEEE. This CDR3 contains 18 residues. This chain's CDR3 is CASSRTGTVVTSNYGYTF. The CDR3 DNA sequence: TGTGCCAGCAGCCGCACCGGGACAGTAGTCACCTCTAACTATGGCTACACCTTC.

This chain uses TRBV5-1 with TRBJ1-4; D uncertain. Germline V gene data show CDR1 as SGHRS and CDR2 as YFSETQ. Deletions cut 3 bases from V and 0 bases from J, with 9 bases between. This CDR3 region has 15 residues. CDR3 sequence: CASSSISATNEKLFF. The CDR3 DNA follows: TGCGCCAGCAGCTCCATAAGCGCAACTAATGAAAAACTGTTTTTT.

This clone was recorded only once. This chain links TRBV11-2 with TRBJ2-2; D might be TRBD2 (6 bases). The germline CDR1 and CDR2 sequences are SGHAT and FQNNGV. This CDR3 spans 12 amino acids. CDR3 DNA: TGTGGAGGAGGGACGGGGGCCGGGGAGCTGTTTTTT. This encodes CGGGTGAGELFF. Combining the CDR3 with reference TRBV11-2 and TRBJ2-2 gives the whole variable domain EAGVAQSPRYKIIEKRQSVAFWCNPISGHATLYWYQQILGQGPKLLIQFQNNGVVDDSQLPKDRFSAERLKGVDSTLKIQPAKLEDSAVYLCGGGTGAGELFFGEGSRLTVL.

This clone was seen just once. V gene TRBV5-1 combines with J gene TRBJ2-5; 7 bases line up with TRBD1. This CDR3 region has 15 residues. Germline V gene data show CDR1 as SGHRS and CDR2 as YFSETQ. The ends lost 0 bases at V and 5 bases at J; junction bases unmatched: 7. CDR3 DNA sequence: TGCGCCAGCAGCTTGGTACAGGGGATTGGCGAGACCCAGTACTTC. Protein product: CASSLVQGIGETQYF.

The J gene is TRBJ2-5, the V gene TRBV5-6, with D perhaps matching TRBD2 (5 bases). Trimming pared 1 base from V and 5 bases from J, leaving 6 bases between. Per the germline V gene, CDR1 is SGHDT and CDR2 is YYEEEE. The CDR3 contains 12 residues. The CDR3 sequence: CASSLRRETQYF. The CDR3 DNA reads as TGTGCCAGCAGCTTGAGGAGGGAGACCCAGTACTTC.

This chain's CDR3 is CAWSRDRSNQPQHF. The DNA of the CDR3 is TGTGCCTGGAGCCGAGACAGGAGCAATCAGCCCCAGCATTTT. The chain is built from TRBV30 and TRBJ1-5, with D maybe TRBD1 (6 bases). CDR3 length: 14 amino acids. Trimming shortened V by 3 bases and J by 1 base, and 10 bases separated the two germline ends. Per germline, CDR1 GTSNPN and CDR2 SVGIG (reference sequence).

V gene TRBV11-2 combines with J gene TRBJ2-7; possible D gene TRBD1, 5 bases. CDR1 and CDR2 from the germline V gene are SGHAT and FQNNGV. This CDR3 is built from 14 residues. V was cut by 0 bases and J by 5 bases, with 11 bases left in between. CDR3 in amino acids: CASSLEAGSHEQYF. The CDR3 nucleotides read TGTGCCAGCAGCTTAGAGGCAGGGTCCCACGAGCAGTACTTC. Variable domain in full (rest from reference TRBV11-2 and TRBJ2-7): EAGVAQSPRYKIIEKRQSVAFWCNPISGHATLYWYQQILGQGPKLLIQFQNNGVVDDSQLPKDRFSAERLKGVDSTLKIQPAKLEDSAVYLCASSLEAGSHEQYFGPGTRLTVT.

This clone was counted once. This rearrangement joins TRBV7-9 to TRBJ1-2, with 9 bases that match TRBD1. CDR1 and CDR2 from the germline V gene are SEHNR and FQNEAQ (reference sequence). This CDR3 is built from 14 residues. After removal of 7 bases from V and 8 bases from J, the junction contained 11 bases not matched to a gene. Here the CDR3 reads CASIYSGTGQGYTF. The DNA for the CDR3 is TGTGCCAGCATCTATTCCGGGACAGGGCAAGGCTACACCTTC. The full variable domain, completed using reference TRBV7-9 and TRBJ1-2, is DTGVSQNPRHKITKRGQNVTFRCDPISEHNRLYWYRQTLGQGPEFLTYFQNEAQLEKSRLLSDRFSAERPKGSFSTLEIQRTEQGDSAMYLCASIYSGTGQGYTFGSGTRLTVV.

Here the CDR3 DNA reads TGTGCCAGTCGGAGGAACACTGAAGCTTTCTTT. This translates into CASRRNTEAFF. This chain joins TRBV6-4 and TRBJ1-1; D not resolved. The CDR3 totals 11 residues. The V end was cut by 9 bases, the J end by 1 base, with 6 bases between. The germline gives CDR1 MRHNA, CDR2 SNTAGT.